The clone carrying this T cell receptor beta chain was recorded a few times. This sample is part of a study of graft-versus-host responses after intestinal transplantation. Clones were read by immunoSEQ multiplex PCR, and TCRdb kept only the in-frame ones, dropping some. The sample lists about 16,000 clones, over 70% occurring once. V shed 0 bases and J 4 bases; nucleotides not matched to a gene: 4. The V gene's germline CDR1 is SGDLS and CDR2 YYNGEE. The CDR3 loop spans 15 amino acids. The chain has TRBV9 and TRBJ2-3; 8 nucleotides align to TRBD2. The sequence came from a human patient who received an intestinal transplant, so some T cells may come from the graft donor. The specimen comprised PBMCs, sampled roughly 110 days after intestinal transplant. The CDR3 loop reads CASSVAGGMADTQYF. The DNA of the CDR3 is TGTGCCAGCAGCGTAGCGGGAGGGATGGCAGATACGCAGTATTTT.